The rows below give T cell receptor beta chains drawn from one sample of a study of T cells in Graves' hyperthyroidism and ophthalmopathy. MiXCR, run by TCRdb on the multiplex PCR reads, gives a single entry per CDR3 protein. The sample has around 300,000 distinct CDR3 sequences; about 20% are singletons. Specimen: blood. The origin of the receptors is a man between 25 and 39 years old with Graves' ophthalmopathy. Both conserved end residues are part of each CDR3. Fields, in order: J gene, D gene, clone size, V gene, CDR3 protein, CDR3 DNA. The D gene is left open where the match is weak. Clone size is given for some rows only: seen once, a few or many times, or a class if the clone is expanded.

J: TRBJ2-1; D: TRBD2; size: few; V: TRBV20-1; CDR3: CSAPDLAGEWDEQFF; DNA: TGCAGTGCTCCCGACCTAGCGGGGGAATGGGATGAGCAGTTCTTC
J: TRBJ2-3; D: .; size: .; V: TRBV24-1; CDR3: CATSDLRGWGMDTQYF; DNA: TGTGCCACCAGTGATTTGCGGGGATGGGGGATGGATACGCAGTATTTT
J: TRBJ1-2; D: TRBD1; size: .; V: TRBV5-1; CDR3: CASSPDREGYTF; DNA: TGCGCCAGCAGCCCAGACAGGGAAGGCTACACCTTC
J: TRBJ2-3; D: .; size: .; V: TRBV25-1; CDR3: CASSELQPTDTQYF; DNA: TGTGCCAGCAGTGAACTACAGCCCACAGATACGCAGTATTTT
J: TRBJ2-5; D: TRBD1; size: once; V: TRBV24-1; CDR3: CATSDRDRGETQYF; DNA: TGTGCCACCAGTGACCGGGACAGGGGAGAGACCCAGTACTTC
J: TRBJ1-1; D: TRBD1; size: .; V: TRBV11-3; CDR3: CASSEQGQGVNTEAFF; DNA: TGTGCCAGCAGCGAACAAGGTCAGGGGGTGAACACTGAAGCTTTCTTT
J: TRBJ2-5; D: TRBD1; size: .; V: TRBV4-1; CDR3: CVSSRRDSRETQYF; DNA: TGCGTCAGCAGCCGACGGGACAGCCGGGAGACCCAGTACTTC
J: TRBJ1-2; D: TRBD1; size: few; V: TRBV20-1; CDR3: CSAPGQLRYGYTF; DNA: TGCAGTGCCCCGGGACAGCTACGCTATGGCTACACCTTC
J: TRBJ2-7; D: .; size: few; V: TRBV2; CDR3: CASSESPRTSEQYF; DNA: TGTGCCAGCAGTGAAAGCCCCCGTACAAGCGAGCAGTACTTC
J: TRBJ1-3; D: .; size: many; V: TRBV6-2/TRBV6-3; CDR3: CASSPDKLFGNTIYF; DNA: TGTGCCAGCAGTCCGGACAAGTTGTTTGGAAACACCATATATTTT
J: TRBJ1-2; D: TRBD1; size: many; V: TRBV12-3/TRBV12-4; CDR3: CASSSTGTGANYGYTF; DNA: TGTGCCAGCAGCTCAACCGGGACAGGGGCTAACTATGGCTACACCTTC
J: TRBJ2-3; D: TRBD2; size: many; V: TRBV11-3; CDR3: CASSLVTGGRPDTQYF; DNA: TGTGCCAGCAGCTTAGTCACGGGAGGGCGCCCAGATACGCAGTATTTT
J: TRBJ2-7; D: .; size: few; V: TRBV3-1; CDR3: CASSQDPSWSYEQYF; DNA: TGTGCCAGCAGCCAAGATCCGTCCTGGTCTTACGAGCAGTACTTC
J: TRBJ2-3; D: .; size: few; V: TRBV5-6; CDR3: CASSFEQTDTQYF; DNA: TGTGCCAGCAGCTTCGAGCAAACAGATACGCAGTATTTT
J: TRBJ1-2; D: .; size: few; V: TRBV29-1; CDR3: CSGGRGNGYTF; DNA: TGCAGCGGGGGCCGTGGGAATGGCTACACCTTC
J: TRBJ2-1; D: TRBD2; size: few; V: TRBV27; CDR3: CASCSSGGYNEQFF; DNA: TGTGCCAGTTGTTCTAGCGGGGGTTACAATGAGCAGTTCTTC